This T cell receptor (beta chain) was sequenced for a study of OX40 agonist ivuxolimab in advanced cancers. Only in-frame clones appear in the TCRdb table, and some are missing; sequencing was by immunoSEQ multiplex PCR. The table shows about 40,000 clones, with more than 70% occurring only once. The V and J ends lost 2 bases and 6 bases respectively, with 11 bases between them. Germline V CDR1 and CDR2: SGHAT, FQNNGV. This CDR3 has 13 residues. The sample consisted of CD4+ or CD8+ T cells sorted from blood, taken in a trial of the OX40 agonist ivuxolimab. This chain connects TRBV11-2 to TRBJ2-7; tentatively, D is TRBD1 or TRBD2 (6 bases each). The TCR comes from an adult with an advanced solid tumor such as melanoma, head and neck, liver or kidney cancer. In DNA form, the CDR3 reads TGTGCCAGCAGCTTACGGGGGCCGTTCGAGCAGTACTTC. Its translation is CASSLRGPFEQYF.